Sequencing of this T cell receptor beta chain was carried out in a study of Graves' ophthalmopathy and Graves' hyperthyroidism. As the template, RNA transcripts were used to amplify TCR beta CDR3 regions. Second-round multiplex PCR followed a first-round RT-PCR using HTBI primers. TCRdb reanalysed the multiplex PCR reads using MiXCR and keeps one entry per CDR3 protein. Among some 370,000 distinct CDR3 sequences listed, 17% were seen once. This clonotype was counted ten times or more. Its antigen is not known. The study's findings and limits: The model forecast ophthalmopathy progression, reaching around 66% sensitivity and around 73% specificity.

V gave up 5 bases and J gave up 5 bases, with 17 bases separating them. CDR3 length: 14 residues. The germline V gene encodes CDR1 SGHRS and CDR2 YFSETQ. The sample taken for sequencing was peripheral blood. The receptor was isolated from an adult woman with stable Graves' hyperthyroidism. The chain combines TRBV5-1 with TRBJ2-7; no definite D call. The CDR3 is CASRNEELSNEQYF. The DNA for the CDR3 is TGCGCCAGCAGAAACGAGGAGCTCAGCAACGAGCAGTACTTC.